These T cell receptor beta chains were read from a single sample in a study of T cells in Graves' hyperthyroidism and ophthalmopathy. TCRdb re-called the multiplex PCR reads through MiXCR, storing one row per CDR3 protein. This table has around 250,000 distinct CDR3 sequences, around 24% appearing once. The material sequenced was blood. The receptors were sampled from a middle-aged woman with Graves' ophthalmopathy. Both conserved end residues are part of each CDR3. A D gene is named only where the DNA matches it firmly. Expanded clones get a size class; other rows say once, few or many, or leave the size out.

D | J | length | size | V | CDR3 | DNA
NA | TRBJ1-3 | 14 | NA | TRBV20-1 | CSARTADSGNTISF | TGCAGTGCTAGGACAGCGGATTCTGGAAACACCATATCTTTT
TRBD1 | TRBJ2-7 | 15 | many | TRBV28 | CASSLPGQGRDEQYF | TGTGCCAGCAGTCTCCCGGGACAGGGGAGGGACGAGCAGTACTTC
TRBD2 | TRBJ2-5 | 15 | NA | TRBV7-2 | CASSTTSGAGETQYF | TGTGCCAGCAGCACGACTAGCGGAGCGGGGGAGACCCAGTACTTC
NA | TRBJ1-1 | 14 | many | TRBV6-5 | CASRRQKMNTEAFF | TGTGCCAGCAGACGACAGAAAATGAACACTGAAGCTTTCTTT
TRBD2 | TRBJ2-5 | 18 | NA | TRBV12-3/TRBV12-4 | CASSLASLAGGLQETQYF | TGTGCCAGCAGTTTAGCGAGTCTAGCGGGAGGACTACAAGAGACCCAGTACTTC
TRBD2 | TRBJ2-7 | 15 | few | TRBV25-1 | CASSATSGAPYEQYF | TGTGCCAGCAGTGCGACTAGCGGAGCCCCCTACGAGCAGTACTTC
NA | TRBJ2-2 | 14 | many | TRBV29-1 | CSVFGGPNTGELFF | TGCAGCGTTTTCGGGGGTCCGAACACCGGGGAGCTGTTTTTT
TRBD1 | TRBJ2-5 | 14 | many | TRBV25-1 | CASGRTGGKETQYF | TGTGCCAGCGGAAGGACAGGGGGGAAAGAGACCCAGTACTTC
NA | TRBJ2-7 | 12 | many | TRBV10-3 | CAIGGSEYEQYF | TGTGCCATCGGCGGCTCCGAATACGAGCAGTACTTC
NA | TRBJ1-1 | 11 | many | TRBV29-1 | CSVVDAPEAFF | TGCAGCGTTGTGGATGCCCCTGAAGCTTTCTTT
NA | TRBJ2-7 | 15 | NA | TRBV6-5 | CASSYFAGALYEQYF | TGTGCCAGCAGTTACTTCGCGGGGGCACTCTACGAGCAGTACTTC
TRBD1 | TRBJ2-5 | 17 | many | TRBV4-2 | CASSQDPVAAGGETQYF | TGTGCCAGCAGCCAAGATCCGGTTGCGGCAGGGGGAGAGACCCAGTACTTC
TRBD1 | TRBJ2-5 | 16 | many | TRBV7-8 | CASSLPLRTGGETQYF | TGTGCCAGCAGCCTCCCCCTGAGGACAGGGGGAGAGACCCAGTACTTC
NA | TRBJ2-5 | 13 | many | TRBV27 | CASSFGPKETQYF | TGTGCCAGCAGTTTTGGGCCCAAAGAGACCCAGTACTTC
NA | TRBJ2-2 | 14 | many | TRBV7-6 | CASSLQANTGELFF | TGTGCCAGCAGCTTACAGGCCAACACCGGGGAGCTGTTTTTT
TRBD2 | TRBJ2-5 | 18 | many | TRBV7-8 | CASSLERLAGGLFETQYF | TGTGCCAGCAGCTTAGAGAGACTAGCGGGAGGTTTATTTGAGACCCAGTACTTC
NA | TRBJ2-5 | 13 | many | TRBV4-2 | CASSQATGETQYF | TGTGCCAGCAGCCAAGCTACAGGGGAGACCCAGTACTTC
NA | TRBJ1-6 | 13 | NA | TRBV6-1 | CASAGWGNSPLHF | TGTGCCAGCGCGGGTTGGGGTAATTCACCCCTCCACTTT
NA | TRBJ2-7 | 16 | many | TRBV7-2 | CASSPPPTGTYYEQYF | TGTGCCAGCAGCCCCCCCCCAACAGGTACCTACTACGAGCAGTACTTC
TRBD1 | TRBJ1-5 | 14 | many | TRBV2 | CASSRGTGNQPQHF | TGTGCCAGCAGCCGCGGGACAGGAAATCAGCCCCAGCATTTT
NA | TRBJ1-1 | 14 | few | TRBV12-3/TRBV12-4 | CASSPQVWNTEAFF | TGTGCCAGCAGTCCACAGGTCTGGAACACTGAAGCTTTCTTT
NA | TRBJ1-2 | 15 | once | TRBV28 | CASSLSSARGYGYTF | TGTGCCAGCAGTTTATCCAGCGCGAGGGGCTATGGCTACACCTTC
NA | TRBJ2-5 | 13 | many | TRBV25-1 | CASSEEGGETQYF | TGTGCCAGCAGTGAAGAGGGCGGGGAGACCCAGTACTTC
NA | TRBJ2-5 | 14 | many | TRBV5-1 | CASTTGVYQETQYF | TGCGCCAGCACAACGGGGGTGTACCAAGAGACCCAGTACTTC
NA | TRBJ2-7 | 14 | many | TRBV19 | CASSRGGDSYEQYF | TGTGCCAGTAGCCGAGGGGGGGACTCCTACGAGCAGTACTTC
NA | TRBJ2-7 | 15 | many | TRBV19 | CASSIRDMSSYEQYF | TGTGCCAGTAGTATACGCGACATGAGCTCCTACGAGCAGTACTTC
TRBD2 | TRBJ2-5 | 17 | NA | TRBV20-1 | CSATEGGLMRNQETQYF | TGCAGTGCTACGGAGGGAGGGCTAATGAGGAACCAAGAGACCCAGTACTTC
TRBD1 | TRBJ1-5 | 13 | many | TRBV27 | CASSRTGLHPQHF | TGTGCCAGCAGTAGGACAGGTCTTCATCCCCAGCATTTT
TRBD1 | TRBJ1-1 | 12 | NA | TRBV20-1 | CSALRQGAMAFF | TGCAGTGCGCTACGACAGGGGGCGATGGCTTTCTTT
NA | TRBJ1-1 | 15 | few | TRBV4-2 | CASSQVGTGHTEAFF | TGTGCCAGCAGCCAAGTCGGAACAGGTCACACTGAAGCTTTCTTT
NA | TRBJ1-2 | 14 | NA | TRBV20-1 | CSATPGGGLMSYTF | TGCAGTGCTACACCAGGCGGGGGTTTAATGAGCTACACCTTC
NA | TRBJ2-7 | 12 | many | TRBV30 | CAWSAVQYEQYF | TGTGCCTGGAGTGCGGTTCAATACGAGCAGTACTTC